Given below is one T cell receptor (beta chain) in context. Its antigen is not known. With 60 Vbeta and 13 Jbeta primers, the PCR was carried out. Sequencing used immunoSEQ multiplex PCR; TCRdb keeps in-frame clones, though not all of them. This table has over 200,000 clones, over 70% appearing once. These data come from a study of cytomegalovirus exposure and HLA in healthy donors. Findings and caveats of the study: Segments of the TCR beta V type were, in most cases, productive about 87% or about 30% of the time in an earlier analysis. Rarity characterized most TCR sequences, yet some public TCRs appeared in many donors. A later analysis found TCR association rates differed by HLA locus, highest for DRB1 and lowest for HLA-C.

The sample consisted of PBMCs. This clonotype was obtained from a woman in her sixties or seventies in good health and CMV-seropositive.

This chain's CDR3 is CASSLGLAGAYTDTQYF. The CDR3 coding sequence is TGCGCCAGCAGCTTGGGTCTAGCGGGGGCTTACACAGATACGCAGTATTTT. This sequence joins TRBV5-1 and TRBJ2-3; TRBD2 aligns across 10 bases. V lost 0 bases, J lost 2 bases, and 6 bases stayed unmatched. Germline-derived CDR1 and CDR2 are SGHRS and YFSETQ. This CDR3 contains 17 residues.